The 5 T cell receptor beta chains below all came from one sample that was sequenced in a study of cytomegalovirus exposure and HLA in healthy donors. Primers: 60 Vbeta forward and 13 Jbeta reverse. Some clones are missing from TCRdb's copy, which holds only in-frame ones; the method was immunoSEQ multiplex PCR. The sample holds about 130,000 clones. Sequenced sample: PBMCs. The receptors were sampled from a woman aged 40 to 50 in good health and CMV-seropositive.

The genes are TRBV18 and TRBJ2-3; 9 positions agree with TRBD2. Germline V gives CDR1 KGHSH, CDR2 LQKENI. With V trimmed by 3 bases and J by 7 bases, 8 bases remained unmatched. The CDR3 is made up of 15 amino acids. The CDR3 coding sequence is TGTGCCAGCTCACCGTCAACTAGCGGGCTACATACGCAGTATTTT. This gives the protein CASSPSTSGLHTQYF.

This chain links TRBV13 with TRBJ2-5; D is possibly TRBD2 (8 bases). CDR1 is PRHDT and CDR2 is FYEKMQ in the germline V gene (reference sequence). The ends were cut back, 5 bases at V and 5 bases at J, with 21 bases in the middle. This CDR3 spans 16 amino acids. The CDR3 sequence: CASSPGAGGLGETQYF. CDR3 sequence (DNA): TGTGCCAGCAGCCCCGGGGCAGGGGGACTAGGGGAGACCCAGTACTTC.

The gene calls are TRBV27 and TRBJ2-7; D not certain. V lost 4 bases, J lost 3 bases, and 13 bases lay in between. This CDR3 is 14 amino acids long. Germline V CDR1 and CDR2: MNHEY, SMNVEV (reference sequence). The CDR3 loop reads CASSSSGAVYEQYF. In DNA, the CDR3 is TGTGCCAGCAGTTCATCCGGAGCCGTCTACGAGCAGTACTTC.

This rearrangement joins TRBV19 to TRBJ2-2; a weak D match, TRBD2 (5 bases). This CDR3 region has 13 residues. V lost 4 bases and J 6 bases, leaving 9 bases between the germline ends. CDR1 LNHDA and CDR2 SQIVND come from the germline V gene (reference sequence). The CDR3 nucleotides are TGTGCCAGTAGTAAAATGGAGGCCGGGGAGCTGTTTTTT. It specifies CASSKMEAGELFF.

The chain has TRBV6-4 and TRBJ2-5, with 9 bases identical to TRBD2. The V and J ends lost 2 bases and 8 bases, in that order; junction bases with no gene match: 6. The CDR3 loop spans 14 amino acids. Germline CDR1 MRHNA, CDR2 SNTAGT. CDR3: CASSDIAGARTQYF. The CDR3 nucleotides read TGTGCCAGCAGTGACATAGCGGGAGCGCGTACCCAGTACTTC.